These 5 T cell receptor beta chains were sequenced from one sample in a study of blood T cell repertoires in COVID-19. Repertoires were generated with immunoSEQ multiplex PCR, while TCRdb's copy carries only in-frame clones and drops some. The sample lists about 210,000 clones, around three quarters occurring once. The material sequenced was peripheral blood. These TCRs come from a woman between 65 and 79 years old with acute or convalescent COVID-19.

In this sample, this clone turned up once. The chain combines TRBV18 with TRBJ2-7; 7 nucleotides agree with TRBD2. Germline V CDR1 and CDR2: KGHSH, LQKENI. The CDR3 has 16 amino acids. J was trimmed by 2 bases and V by 6 bases; bases with no gene match: 13. CDR3 region: CASSEAGGGTTYEQYF. The CDR3 coding sequence is TGTGCCAGCTCCGAGGCTGGCGGGGGAACTACCTACGAGCAGTACTTC.

The rearrangement uses TRBV9 and TRBJ2-3; TRBD2 matches at 8 bases. With 4 bases clipped from V and 6 bases from J, the junction kept 7 bases outside the gene matches. The CDR3 has 14 residues. Germline lookup yields CDR1 SGDLS and CDR2 YYNGEE. The CDR3 loop reads CASSLLAAKDTQYF. CDR3 DNA sequence: TGTGCCAGCAGCTTACTAGCGGCGAAGGATACGCAGTATTTT.

The rearrangement uses TRBV6-2 or TRBV6-3 and TRBJ2-1, with 8 bases matching TRBD2. The ends lost 5 bases at V and 8 bases at J; junction bases unmatched: 8. This CDR3 contains 14 residues. In germline, CDR1 is MNHEY, CDR2 SVGEGT. The chain's CDR3 is CASSRVAGGYEQFF. CDR3 DNA sequence: TGTGCCAGCAGTCGGGTCGCGGGGGGCTATGAGCAGTTCTTC.

The CDR3 region has the DNA TGTGCCAGCAGCTTAAGGGTCATAGGGCAGGGCGAATTCAAAAACATTCAGTACTTC. It yields the protein CASSLRVIGQGEFKNIQYF. The chain employs TRBV11-2 and TRBJ2-4; possibly TRBD1 for D (5 bases). CDR3 length: 19 amino acids. V lost 2 bases, J lost 3 bases, and 23 bases lay in between. Per the germline V gene, CDR1 is SGHAT and CDR2 is FQNNGV.

The chain employs TRBV5-1 and TRBJ1-2; 9 nucleotides line up with TRBD1. Germline CDR1 and CDR2: SGHRS and YFSETQ. The CDR3 is 14 residues long. The trim removed 0 bases at V and 8 bases at J, leaving 5 bases unmatched. CDR3 region: CASSLGQGGPGYTF. The CDR3 region has the DNA TGCGCCAGCAGCTTGGGACAGGGGGGCCCAGGCTACACCTTC.